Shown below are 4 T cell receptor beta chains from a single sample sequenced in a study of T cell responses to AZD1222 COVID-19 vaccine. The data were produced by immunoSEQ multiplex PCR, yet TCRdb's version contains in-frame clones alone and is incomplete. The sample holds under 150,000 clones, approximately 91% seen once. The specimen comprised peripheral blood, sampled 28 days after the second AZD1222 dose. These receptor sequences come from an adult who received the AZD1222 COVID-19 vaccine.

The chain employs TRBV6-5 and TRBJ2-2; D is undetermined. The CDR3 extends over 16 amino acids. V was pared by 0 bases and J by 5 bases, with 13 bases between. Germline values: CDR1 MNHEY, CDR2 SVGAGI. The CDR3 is CASSYSKRKETGELFF. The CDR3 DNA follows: TGTGCCAGCAGTTACTCGAAGAGGAAGGAAACCGGGGAGCTGTTTTTT.

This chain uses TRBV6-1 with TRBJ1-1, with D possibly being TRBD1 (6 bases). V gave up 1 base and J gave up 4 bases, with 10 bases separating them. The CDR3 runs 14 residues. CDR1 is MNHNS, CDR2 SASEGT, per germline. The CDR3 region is CASSEVGGSTEAFF. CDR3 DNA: TGTGCCAGCAGTGAAGTAGGGGGAAGCACTGAAGCTTTCTTT.

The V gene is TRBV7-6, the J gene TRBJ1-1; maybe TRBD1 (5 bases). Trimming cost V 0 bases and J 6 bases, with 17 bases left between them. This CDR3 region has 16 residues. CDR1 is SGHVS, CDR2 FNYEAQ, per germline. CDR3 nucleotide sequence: TGTGCCAGCAGCTTAGCGCGTGCAGGGTCATCCGCTGAAGCTTTCTTT. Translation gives CASSLARAGSSAEAFF.

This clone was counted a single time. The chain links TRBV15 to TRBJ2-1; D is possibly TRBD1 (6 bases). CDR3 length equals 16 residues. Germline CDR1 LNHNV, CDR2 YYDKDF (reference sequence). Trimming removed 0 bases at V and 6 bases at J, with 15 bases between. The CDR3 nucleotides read TGTGCCACCAGCAGAGATCAGGGGCCAGTATCCAATGAGCAGTTCTTC. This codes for CATSRDQGPVSNEQFF.